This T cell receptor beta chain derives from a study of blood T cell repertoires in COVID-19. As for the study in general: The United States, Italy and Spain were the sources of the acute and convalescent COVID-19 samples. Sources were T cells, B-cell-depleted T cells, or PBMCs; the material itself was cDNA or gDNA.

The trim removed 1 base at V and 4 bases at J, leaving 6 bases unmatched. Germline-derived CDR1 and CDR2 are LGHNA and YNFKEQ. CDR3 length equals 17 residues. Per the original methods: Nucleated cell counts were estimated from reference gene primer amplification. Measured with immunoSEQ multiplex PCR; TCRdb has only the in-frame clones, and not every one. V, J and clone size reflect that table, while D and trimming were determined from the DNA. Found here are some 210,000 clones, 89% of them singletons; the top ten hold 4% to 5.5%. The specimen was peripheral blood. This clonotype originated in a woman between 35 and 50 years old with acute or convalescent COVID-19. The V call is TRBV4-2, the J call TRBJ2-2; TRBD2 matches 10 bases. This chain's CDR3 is CASSQVLAGATTGELFF. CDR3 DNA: TGTGCCAGCAGCCAAGTGCTAGCGGGGGCGACCACCGGGGAGCTGTTTTTT.